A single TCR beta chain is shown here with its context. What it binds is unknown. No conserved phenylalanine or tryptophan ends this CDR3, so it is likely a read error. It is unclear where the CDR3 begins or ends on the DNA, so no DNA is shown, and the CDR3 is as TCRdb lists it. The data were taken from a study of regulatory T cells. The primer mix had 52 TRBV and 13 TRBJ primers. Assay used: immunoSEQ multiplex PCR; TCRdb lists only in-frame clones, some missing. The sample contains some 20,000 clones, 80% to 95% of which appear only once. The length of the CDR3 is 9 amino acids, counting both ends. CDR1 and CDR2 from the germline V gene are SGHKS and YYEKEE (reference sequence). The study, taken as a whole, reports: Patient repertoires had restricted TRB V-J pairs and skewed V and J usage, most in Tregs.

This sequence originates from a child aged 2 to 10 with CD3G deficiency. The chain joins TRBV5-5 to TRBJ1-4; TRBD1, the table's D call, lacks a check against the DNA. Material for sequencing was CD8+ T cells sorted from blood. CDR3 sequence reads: CASSWQGTP.